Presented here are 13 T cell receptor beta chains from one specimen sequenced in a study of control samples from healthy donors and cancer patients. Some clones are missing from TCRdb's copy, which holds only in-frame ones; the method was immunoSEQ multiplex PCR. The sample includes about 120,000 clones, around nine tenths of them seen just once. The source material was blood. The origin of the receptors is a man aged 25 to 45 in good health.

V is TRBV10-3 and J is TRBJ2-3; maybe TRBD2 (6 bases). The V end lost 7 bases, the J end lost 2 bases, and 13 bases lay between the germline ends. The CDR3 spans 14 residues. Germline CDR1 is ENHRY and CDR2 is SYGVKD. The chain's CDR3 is CAITPRGNTDTQYF. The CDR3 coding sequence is TGTGCCATCACCCCCCGGGGGAACACAGATACGCAGTATTTT.

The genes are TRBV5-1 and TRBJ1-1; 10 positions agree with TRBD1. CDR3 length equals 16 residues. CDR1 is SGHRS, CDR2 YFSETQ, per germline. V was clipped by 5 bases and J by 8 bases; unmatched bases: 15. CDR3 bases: TGCGCCAGCAGGGACACCGGGACAGGGGATACAAGCGAAGCTTTCTTT. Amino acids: CASRDTGTGDTSEAFF.

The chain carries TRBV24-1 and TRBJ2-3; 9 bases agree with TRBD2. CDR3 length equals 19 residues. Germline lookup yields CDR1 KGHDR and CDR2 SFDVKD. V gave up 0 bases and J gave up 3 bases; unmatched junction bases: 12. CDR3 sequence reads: CATSDLRGGGAVGTDTQYF. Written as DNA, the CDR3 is TGTGCCACCAGTGATTTGCGTGGCGGGGGGGCTGTAGGGACAGATACGCAGTATTTT.

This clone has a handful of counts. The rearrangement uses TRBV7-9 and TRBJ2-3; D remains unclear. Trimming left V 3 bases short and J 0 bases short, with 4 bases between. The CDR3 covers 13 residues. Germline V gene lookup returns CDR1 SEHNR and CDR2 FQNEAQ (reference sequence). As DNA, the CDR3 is TGTGCCAGCAGCTTTTACAGCACAGATACGCAGTATTTT. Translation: CASSFYSTDTQYF.

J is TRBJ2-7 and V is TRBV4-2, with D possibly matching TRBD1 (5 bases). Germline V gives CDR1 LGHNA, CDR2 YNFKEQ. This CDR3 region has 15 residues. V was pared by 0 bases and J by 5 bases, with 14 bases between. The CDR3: CASSQEGRAADEQYF. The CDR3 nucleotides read TGTGCCAGCAGCCAAGAAGGCAGGGCGGCGGACGAGCAGTACTTC.

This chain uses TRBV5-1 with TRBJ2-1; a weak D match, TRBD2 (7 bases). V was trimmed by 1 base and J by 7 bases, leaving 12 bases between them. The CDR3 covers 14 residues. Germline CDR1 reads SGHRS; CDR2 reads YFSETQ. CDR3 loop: CASSLTRGGNEQFF. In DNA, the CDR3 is TGCGCCAGCAGCTTGACCAGGGGAGGGAATGAGCAGTTCTTC.

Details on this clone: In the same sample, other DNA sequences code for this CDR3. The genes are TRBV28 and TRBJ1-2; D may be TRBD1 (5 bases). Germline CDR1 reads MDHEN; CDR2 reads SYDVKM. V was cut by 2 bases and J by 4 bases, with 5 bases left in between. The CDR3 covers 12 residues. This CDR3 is CASSLGGYGYTF. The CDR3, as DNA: TGTGCCAGCAGTTTAGGGGGCTATGGCTACACCTTC.

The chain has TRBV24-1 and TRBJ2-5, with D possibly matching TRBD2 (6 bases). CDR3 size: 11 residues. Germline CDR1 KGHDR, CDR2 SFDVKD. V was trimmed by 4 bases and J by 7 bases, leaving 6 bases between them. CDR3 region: CATSEGGTQYF. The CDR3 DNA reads TGTGCCACCAGTGAGGGGGGGACCCAGTACTTC.

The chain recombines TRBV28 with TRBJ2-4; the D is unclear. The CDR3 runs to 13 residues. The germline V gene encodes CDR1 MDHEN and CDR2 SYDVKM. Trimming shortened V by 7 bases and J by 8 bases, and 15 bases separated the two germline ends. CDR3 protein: CASTPGEIHIQYF. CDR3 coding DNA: TGTGCCAGCACCCCAGGAGAGATACACATTCAGTACTTC.

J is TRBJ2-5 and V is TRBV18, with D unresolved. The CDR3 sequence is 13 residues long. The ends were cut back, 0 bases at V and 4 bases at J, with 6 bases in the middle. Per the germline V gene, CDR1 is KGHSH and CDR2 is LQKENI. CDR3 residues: CASSPPTLETQYF. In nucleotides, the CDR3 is TGTGCCAGCTCACCACCAACCCTAGAGACCCAGTACTTC.

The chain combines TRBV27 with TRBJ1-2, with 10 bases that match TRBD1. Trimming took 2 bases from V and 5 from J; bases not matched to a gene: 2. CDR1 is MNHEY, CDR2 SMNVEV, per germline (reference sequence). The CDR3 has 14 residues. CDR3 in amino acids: CASSLKGQGYGYTF. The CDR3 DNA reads TGTGCCAGCAGTTTAAAGGGACAGGGGTATGGCTACACCTTC.

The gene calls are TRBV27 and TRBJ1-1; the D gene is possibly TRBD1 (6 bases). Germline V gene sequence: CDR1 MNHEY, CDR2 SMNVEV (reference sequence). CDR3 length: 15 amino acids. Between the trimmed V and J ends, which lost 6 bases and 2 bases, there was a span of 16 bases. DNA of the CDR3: TGTGCCAGCAGACCCAACAGGGTTGGAAACACTGAAGCTTTCTTT. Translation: CASRPNRVGNTEAFF.

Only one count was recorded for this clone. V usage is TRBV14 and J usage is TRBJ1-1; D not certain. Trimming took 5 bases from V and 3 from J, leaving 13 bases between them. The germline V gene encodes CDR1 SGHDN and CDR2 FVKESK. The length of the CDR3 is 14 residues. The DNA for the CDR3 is TGTGCCAGCAGCGGTTCGGGGTTGGACACTGAAGCTTTCTTT. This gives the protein CASSGSGLDTEAFF. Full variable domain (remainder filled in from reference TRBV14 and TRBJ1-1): EAGVTQFPSHSVIEKGQTVTLRCDPISGHDNLYWYRRVMGKEIKFLLHFVKESKQDESGMPNNRFLAERTGGTYSTLKVQPAELEDSGVYFCASSGSGLDTEAFFGQGTRLTVV.